The T cell receptor (beta chain) under discussion was sequenced for a study of T cell responses to AZD1222 COVID-19 vaccine. By share, this clone counts as medium-sized. The target antigen is unknown. Sequencing was performed with immunoSEQ multiplex PCR; in TCRdb, only in-frame clones are kept and a portion is missing. The table records approximately 100,000 clones, around nine tenths of them present only once. The study, taken as a whole, reports: Reports indicate that nearly half of spike-specific TCRs are directed at unmutated variant regions.

The CDR3 spans 16 residues. V was pared by 2 bases and J by 2 bases, with 17 bases between. Germline CDR1 and CDR2: SGHTS and YDEGEE. The clonotype comes from an adult in good health. Sequences were derived from peripheral blood, sampled on day 0 of AZD1222 vaccination. The rearrangement joins TRBV5-8 to TRBJ2-7; tentative D call: TRBD2 (6 bases). The CDR3 DNA sequence: TGTGCCAGCAGCTTAGGGTCTCGGGAGCTCGCCTACGAGCAGTACGTC. As protein: CASSLGSRELAYEQYV.